This T cell receptor (beta chain) emerged from a study of blood T cell repertoires in COVID-19. Study in general: Samples came from the United States, Italy and Spain, spanning acute and convalescent COVID-19. PBMCs, B-cell-depleted T cells, or T cells were the source of the cDNA or gDNA that made up the material.

The CDR3 length is 14 residues. Trimming left V 1 base short and J 1 base short, with 6 bases between. From germline, CDR1 is KGHDR and CDR2 SFDVKD. In the original workflow: By means of reference gene primer amplification, nucleated cell counts were estimated. This table comes from immunoSEQ multiplex PCR, and its TCRdb copy is limited to in-frame clones, with some not included. The V and J calls and the clone size are those of that table, but D and trimming were determined from the DNA. The sample gives about 130,000 clones, about 84% of which show up once; 10% to 15% is in the top ten. This receptor was taken from a woman aged 60 to 75 with acute or convalescent COVID-19. The source material was peripheral blood. This chain connects TRBV24-1 to TRBJ2-5; unclear D gene. The CDR3 reads CATSDFGSQETQYF. CDR3 in DNA: TGTGCCACCAGTGATTTTGGCAGCCAAGAGACCCAGTACTTC.